This T cell receptor beta chain was captured by sequencing in a study of T cell responses to AZD1222 COVID-19 vaccine (dated by TCRdb to the early 2020s). Context from the whole study: Because spike-specific TCR depth and breadth did not differ between the two schedules, AZD1222 recipients who got a second dose at roughly 4 weeks were pooled with those who got a second dose at roughly 12 weeks. TCR sequencing covered approximately 230 trial participants: 200 to 210 given two doses of AZD1222 and 26 given two doses of MenACWY control vaccine. Trial participants were enrolled by age into 18-55, 56-69 and 70-plus year subgroups, with about 150, 28 and 57 TCR-sequenced participants respectively. Results and caveats for the whole study, not just this receptor: The whole spike protein was spanned by vaccine-associated CD4 TCRs, and dominant responses were seen in regions 160-218 and 743-854. Conclusions about previously exposed vaccinees are limited, since just five or six AZD1222 recipients were seropositive for SARS-CoV-2 at baseline. Reportedly, close to half of the unique spike-specific TCRs recognized epitopes lying outside the regions that are mutated in the B.1.351 and B.1.1.7 variants. Spike-specific TCR breadth and depth rose significantly after two AZD1222 doses compared with day 0 and with MenACWY recipients. No day 14 peak-response samples were available, so repertoires were characterized only after the peak T cell response. Most participants were white British and females outnumbered males, and the authors suggested that clonal diversity may have been underestimated. The 56-69-year group was small, and its depth increase did not reach significance, likely because of low power.

In the case of this clone: Its antigen is still unknown. It has no much larger one-base neighbor in the sample; base qualities were not kept.

CDR1 is given as SGDLS and CDR2 as YYNGEE, both from the germline V gene. The CDR3 contains 15 residues, cysteine and phenylalanine counted. The only DNA kept is the CDR3, 45 bases in frame from the first base. Trimming at the junction amounts to 3 bases on V and 0 bases on J, and the germline ends lie 10 bases apart. The sample's time point, from its label and the paper: baseline before first vaccination. The vaccinee samples were drawn from two UK trials, COV001 and COV002, one of which was a single-blind randomized controlled phase 2/3 trial testing AZD1222 (ChAdOx1 nCoV-19) in healthy adults. For TCRbeta chain sequencing, PBMC samples from trial participants were taken at day 0 and at day 28 after the second dose. The CDR3 regions of human TCRbeta chains were analyzed by immunosequencing. Under the source paper's analysis protocol: TCRs in the repertoires were compared against a reference library of SARS-CoV-2-specific TCRs that had been generated with the MIRA antigen-specificity platform. Breadth was defined as the fraction of unique TCRs that were SARS-CoV-2-associated, and depth was defined as the fraction of total T cells that were SARS-CoV-2-associated. Each spike-specific TCR was assigned to its reactive spike region and to a CD4 or CD8 class using the MIRA data. Log10-transformed breadth and depth values were compared by one-way ANOVA with Sidak's multiple comparisons tests. TCRdb limited this immuneACCESS table to in-frame rearrangements with V and J called. A share of clones is missing; checked studies link under half to unresolved V genes, and the rest is unexplained. Clonal size and the V and J genes are those of that table, whereas D and trimming came from the DNA. Counted in this sample were about 180,000 clones; almost 90% of them appeared once. The ten largest clones add up to more than 0.4% of the sample.

This receptor was taken from an adult in good health. The source was peripheral blood, collected on day 0 of AZD1222 vaccination. The chain is assembled from TRBV9 and TRBJ1-3; TRBD1 is possibly the D segment (5 matching bases). This receptor carries the CDR3 CASSATQVSGNTIYF. The DNA sequence follows: TGTGCCAGCAGCGCGACACAGGTCTCTGGAAACACCATATATTTT.